The 32 T cell receptor beta chains below come from one sample, sequenced in a study of cytomegalovirus exposure and HLA in healthy donors. PCR involved 60 Vbeta and 13 Jbeta primers. Method: immunoSEQ multiplex PCR; TCRdb's copy keeps in-frame clones and lacks some. The data show about 180,000 clones, 76% seen once. What was sequenced was PBMCs. The receptors stem from a man between 18 and 29 years old in good health and CMV-seronegative.

This clone is a singleton in its sample. The chain recombines TRBV12-1 with TRBJ2-3; the D call of TRBD2 is as the table states it, not checked on the DNA. TRBV12-1 corresponds to a pseudogene. The CDR3 is 13 residues long. The CDR3 nucleotides are TGTGCCAGCAGCCGTCCCGGGGCAGATACGCAGTATTTT. Translated, it gives CASSRPGADTQYF.

This chain links TRBV28 with TRBJ2-4; possibly TRBD1 for D (5 bases). With 4 bases removed from V and 5 bases from J, the gap between germline ends came to 12 bases. There are 14 residues in the CDR3. Germline-derived CDR1 and CDR2 are MDHEN and SYDVKM. CDR3 nucleotides: TGTGCCAGCAGTTGGCAGGGTGACGAAAACATTCAGTACTTC. Amino acid sequence: CASSWQGDENIQYF. Drawing the rest from reference TRBV28 and TRBJ2-4, the complete variable domain is DVKVTQSSRYLVKRTGEKVFLECVQDMDHENMFWYRQDPGLGLRLIYFSYDVKMKEKGDIPEGYSVSREKKERFSLILESASTNQTSMYLCASSWQGDENIQYFGAGTRLSVL.

This chain links TRBV10-3 with TRBJ2-1, with TRBD2 matching 12 bases. V lost 8 bases to trimming and J lost 6 bases; unmatched junction nucleotides: 2. The germline gives CDR1 ENHRY, CDR2 SYGVKD. The CDR3 totals 13 residues. In nucleotides, the CDR3 is TGTGCCATCGGACTAGCGGGGTTCAATGAGCAGTTCTTC. This translates into CAIGLAGFNEQFF.

This chain connects TRBV5-1 to TRBJ2-7, with TRBD1 identical over 7 bases. There are 15 residues in the CDR3. CDR1 is SGHRS, CDR2 YFSETQ, per germline. J was trimmed by 2 bases and V by 4 bases; bases with no gene match: 9. This CDR3 is CASSPTRDRPYEQYF. Here the CDR3 DNA reads TGCGCCAGCAGCCCTACCCGGGACAGACCCTACGAGCAGTACTTC.

The chain employs TRBV5-5 and TRBJ1-6; perhaps TRBD1 as D (5 bases). The V gene's germline CDR1 is SGHKS and CDR2 YYEKEE (reference sequence). The CDR3 spans 15 residues. Trimming took 2 bases from V and 3 from J, leaving 9 bases between them. This CDR3 reads CASSLGRDYNSPLHF. The CDR3 coding sequence is TGTGCCAGCAGCTTAGGCAGGGACTATAATTCACCCCTCCACTTT.

J is TRBJ1-1 and V is TRBV10-3, with D perhaps matching TRBD1 (5 bases). The CDR3 has 14 amino acids. V dropped 3 bases and J dropped 4 bases, with 12 bases sitting between them. Germline V gives CDR1 ENHRY, CDR2 SYGVKD. CDR3 coding DNA: TGTGCCATCAGTGAAAAGGGGTCGGGCACTGAAGCTTTCTTT. This translates into CAISEKGSGTEAFF.

This chain joins TRBV5-1 and TRBJ1-1, with TRBD1 matching 8 bases. Looked up from germline, CDR1 is SGHRS and CDR2 is YFSETQ. CDR3 length: 15 residues. The V segment lost 1 base and the J segment 0 bases; nucleotides outside the gene matches: 2. The CDR3 sequence is CASSLRTGLNTEAFF. CDR3 in DNA: TGCGCCAGCAGCTTGAGGACAGGGTTGAACACTGAAGCTTTCTTT.

CDR3: CSVEEDRHTYGYTF. The CDR3 region has the DNA TGCAGCGTTGAGGAGGACAGGCATACCTATGGCTACACCTTC. V is TRBV29-1 and J is TRBJ1-2; 7 bases match TRBD1. Germline CDR1 SQVTM, CDR2 ANQGSEA. This CDR3 has 14 residues. V gave up 3 bases and J gave up 4 bases; unmatched junction bases: 8.

CDR3 loop: CASSEDRRGSGNTIYF. CDR3 DNA sequence: TGTGCCAGCAGTGAAGATAGGAGGGGATCTGGAAACACCATATATTTT. V gene TRBV6-1 combines with J gene TRBJ1-3, with a tentative D call TRBD1 (5 bases). The length of the CDR3 is 16 residues. V was cut by 1 base and J by 1 base, with 11 bases left in between. The germline V gene encodes CDR1 MNHNS and CDR2 SASEGT.

The V gene is TRBV2, the J gene TRBJ2-5; 12 nucleotides match TRBD2. This CDR3 is built from 16 residues. With 1 base clipped from V and 5 bases from J, the junction kept 5 bases outside the gene matches. Germline V gene sequence: CDR1 SNHLY, CDR2 FYNNEI. Written as DNA, the CDR3 is TGTGCCAGCAGTGAAGGACTAGCGGGAGTATTCGAGACCCAGTACTTC. Translating gives CASSEGLAGVFETQYF.

The chain combines TRBV11-3 with TRBJ2-1; tentative D call: TRBD2 (6 bases). This CDR3 region has 14 residues. V lost 4 bases and J 4 bases, leaving 11 bases between the germline ends. The germline V gene has CDR1 SGHNT and CDR2 YENEEA. Here the CDR3 reads CASSSDSGYNEQFF. The CDR3 DNA is TGTGCCAGCAGCTCGGATAGCGGTTACAATGAGCAGTTCTTC.

Only a few counts were recorded for this clone. The J gene is TRBJ1-3, the V gene TRBV19; TRBD1 aligns across 7 bases. The CDR3 has 15 residues. In germline, CDR1 is LNHDA, CDR2 SQIVND (reference sequence). V shed 5 bases, J shed 4 bases, and the junction held 8 bases outside the gene matches. This chain's CDR3 is CASSPQTGTGNTIYF. CDR3 in DNA: TGTGCCAGTAGTCCCCAGACAGGGACCGGAAACACCATATATTTT.

This clone showed up just a few times. The genes are TRBV20-1 and TRBJ1-1; 9 positions agree with TRBD1. This CDR3 is 11 amino acids long. Germline-derived CDR1 and CDR2 are DFQATT and SNEGSKA (reference sequence). CDR3 in amino acids: CRGTGFAEAFF. In DNA form, the CDR3 reads TGCAGGGGGACAGGGTTCGCTGAAGCTTTCTTT.

V and J are TRBV15 and TRBJ1-2, with TRBD1 identical over 8 bases. Germline V lookup: CDR1 LNHNV, CDR2 YYDKDF (reference sequence). The CDR3 has 14 residues. With V trimmed by 1 base and J by 11 bases, 9 bases remained unmatched. CDR3 nucleotides: TGTGCCACCAGCAGAGCGTCTGGGACAGGATATTACACCTTC. The encoded protein is CATSRASGTGYYTF.

The chain is built from TRBV9 and TRBJ2-5, with D possibly being TRBD2 (6 bases). Matching the DNA end better, TRBJ2-7 makes the J call doubtful. This CDR3 region has 13 residues. Germline values: CDR1 SGDLS, CDR2 YYNGEE. The CDR3 DNA is TGTGCCAGCAGCGTAGGGTTCGGGAGCGAGCAGTACTTC. Its translation: CASSVGFGSEQYF.

The chain combines TRBV5-4 with TRBJ2-2; TRBD2 agrees at 12 bases. The CDR3 is 20 amino acids. Trimming cost V 4 bases and J 2 bases; bases outside gene matches: 15. Germline assignment: CDR1 SGHNT and CDR2 YYREEE (reference sequence). The CDR3 DNA follows: TGTGCCAGCAGCCCGAGGTTTCTAGCGGGAGGGCCGGATAACACCGGGGAGCTGTTTTTT. This translates into CASSPRFLAGGPDNTGELFF.

V usage is TRBV9 and J usage is TRBJ1-4, with D tentatively TRBD1 (6 bases). V was cut by 0 bases and J by 4 bases, with 10 bases left in between. The CDR3 extends over 15 amino acids. Looked up from germline, CDR1 is SGDLS and CDR2 is YYNGEE. The CDR3 loop reads CASSVDGQSNEKLFF. In nucleotides, the CDR3 is TGTGCCAGCAGCGTAGACGGACAGAGTAATGAAAAACTGTTTTTT.

The chain uses TRBV7-9 and TRBJ1-5; perhaps TRBD1 as D (6 bases). The germline V gene encodes CDR1 SEHNR and CDR2 FQNEAQ (reference sequence). The CDR3 is 15 residues long. The ends were cut back, 5 bases at V and 3 bases at J, with 14 bases in the middle. The CDR3 DNA follows: TGTGCCAGCAGCCGCTTACAGGGAACCAATCAGCCCCAGCATTTT. This sequence encodes CASSRLQGTNQPQHF.

This clone has more than one count but fewer than ten. The CDR3 DNA sequence: TGTGCCTGGAACCAGGTCCCGGAGCGGGGGTACACCGGGGAGCTGTTTTTT. Protein: CAWNQVPERGYTGELFF. This chain links TRBV30 with TRBJ2-2, with 8 bases fitting TRBD2. The CDR3 totals 17 residues. Germline-derived CDR1 and CDR2 are GTSNPN and SVGIG (reference sequence). Unmatched junction bases numbered 13, after V lost 4 bases and J lost 3 bases. The full variable domain, completed using reference TRBV30 and TRBJ2-2, is SQTIHQWPATLVQPVGSPLSLECTVEGTSNPNLYWYRQAAGRGLQLLFYSVGIGQISSEVPQNLSASRPQDRQFILSSKKLLLSDSGFYLCAWNQVPERGYTGELFFGEGSRLTVL.

The table lists this clone with a count of one. The chain uses TRBV5-1 and TRBJ2-2, with D possibly being TRBD2 (6 bases). The CDR3 contains 15 residues. V was cut by 5 bases and J by 2 bases, with 13 bases left in between. Germline loops: CDR1 SGHRS, CDR2 YFSETQ. This CDR3 is CASSPGGLNTGELFF. CDR3 DNA: TGCGCCAGCAGTCCCGGGGGACTTAACACCGGGGAGCTGTTTTTT.

Worth noting for this clone: Lacking the conserved final phenylalanine or tryptophan, this CDR3 likely reflects a read error. No DNA is shown, since the ends of the CDR3 on it are uncertain; the CDR3 is the one TCRdb lists. V is TRBV25-1 and J is TRBJ1-1; the listed D gene, TRBD1, was not tested against the DNA. The CDR3 numbers 10 amino acids, ends counted. Germline V lookup: CDR1 MGHDK, CDR2 SYGVNS. CDR3 sequence reads: CASKSPDRAT.

The rearrangement joins TRBV7-9 to TRBJ2-2, with a tentative D call TRBD2 (6 bases). This CDR3 is 15 amino acids long. CDR1 and CDR2 from the germline V gene are SEHNR and FQNEAQ (reference sequence). Trimming removed 5 bases at V and 3 bases at J, with 13 bases between. The CDR3 loop reads CASSPGRSDTGELFF. The CDR3 nucleotides are TGTGCCAGCAGCCCCGGGAGATCGGACACCGGGGAGCTGTTTTTT.

The chain carries TRBV7-6 and TRBJ2-1; weak D call: TRBD2 (5 bases). Germline V gene lookup returns CDR1 SGHVS and CDR2 FNYEAQ. V was pared by 1 base and J by 8 bases, with 9 bases between. The CDR3 contains 13 residues. CDR3 in DNA: TGTGCCAGCAGCTTAGTCCTAGCCGATGAGCAGTTCTTC. Protein product: CASSLVLADEQFF.

The chain uses TRBV28 and TRBJ1-1; 10 nucleotides align to TRBD1. Trimming at V came to 5 bases and at J to 5 bases, leaving 5 bases not matched to a gene. Germline CDR1 reads MDHEN; CDR2 reads SYDVKM. The CDR3 loop spans 14 amino acids. The CDR3 DNA is TGTGCCAGCAGTACGGGACAGGGGTGGACTGAAGCTTTCTTT. Its translation is CASSTGQGWTEAFF.

In its sample, this clone was seen a few times. The chain recombines TRBV6-1 with TRBJ1-4, with 9 bases matching TRBD1. The V gene end was trimmed by 6 bases and the J gene end by 6 bases; junction bases not matched to a gene: 8. CDR1 is MNHNS, CDR2 SASEGT, per germline. The CDR3 totals 15 residues. The CDR3 nucleotides are TGTGCCAGCAGATGGACAGGGGTTGGTGATGAAAAACTGTTTTTT. It codes for CASRWTGVGDEKLFF.

This sequence joins TRBV5-1 and TRBJ2-1; 9 positions match TRBD2. The J segment lost 4 bases and the V segment lost 4 bases, leaving 6 bases of the junction unmatched. The length of the CDR3 is 15 residues. Germline values: CDR1 SGHRS, CDR2 YFSETQ. This chain's CDR3 is CASSPRTSEYNEQFF. The CDR3 DNA reads TGCGCCAGCAGCCCCCGGACTAGCGAATACAATGAGCAGTTCTTC. Variable domain in full (rest from reference TRBV5-1 and TRBJ2-1): KAGVTQTPRYLIKTRGQQVTLSCSPISGHRSVSWYQQTPGQGLQFLFEYFSETQRNKGNFPGRFSGRQFSNSRSEMNVSTLELGDSALYLCASSPRTSEYNEQFFGPGTRLTVL.

This clone was found once. DNA of the CDR3: TGTGCCAGCACCACGGTGGGGGGGAGCTCCTACGAGCAGTACTTC. It codes for CASTTVGGSSYEQYF. The chain joins TRBV28 to TRBJ2-7; TRBD2 matches 7 bases. The CDR3 spans 15 residues. Germline-derived CDR1 and CDR2 are MDHEN and SYDVKM. V dropped 7 bases and J dropped 0; count of bases not matched to a gene: 9.

The chain uses TRBV7-2 and TRBJ2-1; weak D call: TRBD2 (7 bases). V was pared by 3 bases and J by 2 bases, with 14 bases between. The CDR3 is made up of 16 amino acids. CDR1 SGHTA and CDR2 FQGNSA come from the germline V gene. The CDR3 DNA reads as TGTGCCAGCAGCTTGCCCGGGGGGCCCCCCTACAATGAGCAGTTCTTC. Its protein is CASSLPGGPPYNEQFF.

This clone was detected a few times. The J gene is TRBJ1-1, the V gene TRBV10-3; 9 bases match TRBD1. The germline V gene encodes CDR1 ENHRY and CDR2 SYGVKD. This CDR3 has 16 amino acids. The J segment lost 1 base and the V segment lost 4 bases, leaving 7 bases of the junction unmatched. CDR3 region: CAISGRQGGTNTEAFF. CDR3 sequence (DNA): TGTGCCATCAGTGGGCGACAGGGGGGGACGAACACTGAAGCTTTCTTT.

The chain couples TRBV27 to TRBJ1-4; 8 bases line up with TRBD1. With V trimmed by 2 bases and J by 8 bases, 7 bases remained unmatched. This CDR3 is 15 amino acids long. The germline gives CDR1 MNHEY, CDR2 SMNVEV (reference sequence). CDR3: CASSLGGQGDEKLFF. As DNA, the CDR3 is TGTGCCAGCAGTTTAGGAGGACAGGGCGACGAAAAACTGTTTTTT.

The chain recombines TRBV7-9 with TRBJ2-2; the D is unclear. The germline CDR1 and CDR2 sequences are SEHNR and FQNEAQ (reference sequence). Trimming left V 5 bases short and J 2 bases short, with 12 bases between. The CDR3 is made up of 15 amino acids. The CDR3 region has the DNA TGTGCCAGCAGCCCAGGTCCGGTAAACACCGGGGAGCTGTTTTTT. Its translation is CASSPGPVNTGELFF. The entire variable domain, with the rest obtained from reference TRBV7-9 and TRBJ2-2, is as follows: DTGVSQNPRHKITKRGQNVTFRCDPISEHNRLYWYRQTLGQGPEFLTYFQNEAQLEKSRLLSDRFSAERPKGSFSTLEIQRTEQGDSAMYLCASSPGPVNTGELFFGEGSRLTVL.

The V and J genes are TRBV4-2 and TRBJ1-2; TRBD1 matches at 8 bases. V lost 4 bases and J lost 8; bases outside the gene matches: 12. CDR1 and CDR2 from the germline V gene are LGHNA and YNFKEQ. The CDR3 contains 15 residues. CDR3 in DNA: TGTGCCAGCAGCCCCGCCAGGGGGCAGGTGAACGGCTACACCTTC. This sequence encodes CASSPARGQVNGYTF.